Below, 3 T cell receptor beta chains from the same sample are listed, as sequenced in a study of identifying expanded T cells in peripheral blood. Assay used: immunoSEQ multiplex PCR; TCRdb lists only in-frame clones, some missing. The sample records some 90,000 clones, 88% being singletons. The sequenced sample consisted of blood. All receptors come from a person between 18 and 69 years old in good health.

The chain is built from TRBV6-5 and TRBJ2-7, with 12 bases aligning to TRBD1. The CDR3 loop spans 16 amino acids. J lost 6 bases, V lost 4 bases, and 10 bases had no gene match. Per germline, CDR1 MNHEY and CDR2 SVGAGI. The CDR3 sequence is CASSFYTGTGGSEQYF. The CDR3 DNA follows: TGTGCCAGCAGTTTCTACACCGGGACAGGGGGCTCCGAGCAGTACTTC.

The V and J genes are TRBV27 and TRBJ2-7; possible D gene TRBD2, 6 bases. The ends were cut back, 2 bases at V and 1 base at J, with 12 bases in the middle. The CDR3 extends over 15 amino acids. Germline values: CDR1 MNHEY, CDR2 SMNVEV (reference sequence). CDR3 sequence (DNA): TGTGCCAGCAGTTTAGGCGGGGATCGATCCTACGAGCAGTACTTC. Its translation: CASSLGGDRSYEQYF.

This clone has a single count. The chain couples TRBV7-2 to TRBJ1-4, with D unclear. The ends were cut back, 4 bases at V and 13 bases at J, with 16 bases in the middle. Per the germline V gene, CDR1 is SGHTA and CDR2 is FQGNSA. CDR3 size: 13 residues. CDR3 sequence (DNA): TGTGCCAGCAGCTCCGGGCGGAGGACTTTACTGTTTTTT. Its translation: CASSSGRRTLLFF.